This T cell receptor beta chain was recovered during a study of shared clonotypes between healthy human individuals. V was pared by 4 bases and J by 1 base, with 2 bases of the junction left unmatched. Germline V gene lookup returns CDR1 ENHRY and CDR2 SYGVKD. CDR3 size: 15 residues. Generated by immunoSEQ multiplex PCR, the TCRdb table keeps only in-frame clones and is missing some. The sample contains roughly 700,000 clones, approximately 74% of which appear only once. The source is a woman under 40 in good health. The chain uses TRBV10-3 and TRBJ2-3, with 10 bases matching TRBD2. Sequencing was carried out using memory CD4+ T cells sorted from blood. The sample's subset: CD45RA-negative fraction. DNA for the CDR3: TGTGCCATCAGTGCCGGGACTAGCGGCACAGATACGCAGTATTTT. Translated: CAISAGTSGTDTQYF.